This entry describes one TCR beta chain. Its antigen remains unknown. The sample carries other DNA sequences with the same CDR3. This specimen belongs to a study of cytomegalovirus exposure and HLA in healthy donors. Whole-study results and caveats: The classifier reportedly diagnosed cytomegalovirus status with high sensitivity and specificity. The tendency of first-cohort TCR clusters to co-occur in the roughly 110 validation repertoires was identified by a subsequent analysis. Listed as cytomegalovirus-associated were about 160 TCR beta chains.

There are 15 residues in the CDR3. Trimming at V came to 3 bases and at J to 1 base, leaving 1 base not matched to a gene. Germline assignment: CDR1 SNHLY and CDR2 FYNNEI. Data came from immunoSEQ multiplex PCR; TCRdb stores just in-frame clones and leaves some out. This table has about 330,000 clones, around 90% appearing once. While the first cohort had some 700 subjects, the donors belonged to the separate validation cohort of about 120 subjects. The gene calls are TRBV2 and TRBJ2-3, with 10 positions matching TRBD2. The sequence was obtained from a woman aged 25-40 years in good health and CMV-seropositive. Sequencing used PBMCs. The CDR3 DNA is TGTGCCAGCAGTGAGCTAGCGGGGGGCACAGATACGCAGTATTTT. It encodes CASSELAGGTDTQYF.